This T cell receptor (beta chain) was sequenced during a study of blood T cell repertoires in COVID-19. Study at large: T cells, B-cell-depleted T cells, or PBMCs supplied cDNA or gDNA.

Some clones are missing from TCRdb's copy, which holds only in-frame ones; the method was immunoSEQ multiplex PCR. Of 300,000 or so clones listed, around four fifths are singletons. The CDR3 is 14 residues long. Germline V gene sequence: CDR1 LNHNV, CDR2 YYDKDF (reference sequence). V lost 1 base to trimming and J lost 1 base, with 7 bases between them. V is TRBV15 and J is TRBJ1-1; a possible D gene is TRBD1 (6 bases). This receptor was identified in a woman in her forties or fifties with active or convalescent COVID-19. Sequenced input: peripheral blood. The CDR3 loop is CATSRVGANTEAFF. CDR3 sequence (DNA): TGTGCCACCAGCAGAGTGGGGGCGAACACTGAAGCTTTCTTT.